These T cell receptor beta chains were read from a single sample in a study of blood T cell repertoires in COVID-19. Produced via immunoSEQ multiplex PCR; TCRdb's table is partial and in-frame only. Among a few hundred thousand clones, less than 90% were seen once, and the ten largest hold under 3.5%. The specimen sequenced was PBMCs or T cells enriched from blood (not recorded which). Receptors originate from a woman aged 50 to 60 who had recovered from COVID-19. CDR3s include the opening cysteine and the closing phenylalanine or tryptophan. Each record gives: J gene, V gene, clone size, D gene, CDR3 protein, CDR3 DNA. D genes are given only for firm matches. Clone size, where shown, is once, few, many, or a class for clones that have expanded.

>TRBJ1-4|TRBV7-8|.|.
CASSLSSEKLFF
TGTGCCAGCAGCTTATCATCTGAAAAACTGTTTTTT
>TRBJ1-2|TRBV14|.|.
CASSQSTRVTHDYTF
TGTGCCAGCAGCCAATCCACCAGGGTTACTCATGACTACACCTTC
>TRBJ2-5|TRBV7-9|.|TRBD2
CASSPRTSGNQETQYF
TGTGCCAGCAGCCCCAGGACTAGCGGGAACCAAGAGACCCAGTACTTC
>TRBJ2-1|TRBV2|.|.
CASSARSEQFF
TGTGCCAGCAGTGCTCGGAGTGAGCAGTTCTTC
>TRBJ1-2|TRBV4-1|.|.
CASSQDHPGVSGYTF
TGCGCCAGCAGCCAAGATCACCCAGGGGTTAGTGGCTACACCTTC
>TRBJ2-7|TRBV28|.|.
CASSPQGGHPLYEQYF
TGTGCCAGCAGCCCTCAAGGAGGGCACCCCCTCTACGAGCAGTACTTC
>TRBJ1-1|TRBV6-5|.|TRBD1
CASRRTGGTEAFF
TGTGCCAGCAGAAGGACAGGGGGAACTGAAGCTTTCTTT
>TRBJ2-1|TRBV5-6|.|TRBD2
CASSSTGTSGIINEQFF
TGTGCCAGCAGCTCGACCGGGACTAGCGGGATTATAAATGAGCAGTTCTTC
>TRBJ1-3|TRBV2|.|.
CASSERQSSGNTIYF
TGTGCCAGCAGTGAACGACAGAGCTCTGGAAACACCATATATTTT
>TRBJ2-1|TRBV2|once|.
CASNRVTYNEQFF
TGTGCCAGCAACAGGGTAACCTACAATGAGCAGTTCTTC
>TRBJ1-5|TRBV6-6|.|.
CASSLGARPQPQHF
TGTGCCAGCAGTTTGGGGGCCCGGCCTCAGCCCCAGCATTTT
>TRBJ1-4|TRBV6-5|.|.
CAGSGAFNEKLFF
TGTGCCGGATCCGGAGCGTTCAATGAAAAACTGTTTTTT
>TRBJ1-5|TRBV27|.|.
CASSPRVGGNQPQHF
TGTGCCAGCAGTCCCAGGGTCGGAGGCAATCAGCCCCAGCATTTT
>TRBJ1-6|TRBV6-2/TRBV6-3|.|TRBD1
CASSTSRGLGSPLHF
TGTGCCAGCAGTACCTCCAGGGGGCTGGGTTCACCCCTCCACTTT
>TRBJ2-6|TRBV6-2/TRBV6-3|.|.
CASSYRSGDAGGRGANVLTF
TGTGCCAGCAGTTACCGATCGGGGGACGCCGGTGGAAGGGGGGCCAACGTCCTGACTTTC
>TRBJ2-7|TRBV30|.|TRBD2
CAWSSGGVRSYEQYF
TGTGCCTGGTCCTCCGGGGGGGTTCGGTCCTACGAGCAGTACTTC
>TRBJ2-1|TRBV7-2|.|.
CASSQTIGSREQFF
TGTGCCAGCAGCCAAACCATCGGGAGTCGTGAGCAGTTCTTC
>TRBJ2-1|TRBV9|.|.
CASNPTTIGEQFF
TGTGCCAGCAACCCTACTACGATCGGTGAGCAGTTCTTC
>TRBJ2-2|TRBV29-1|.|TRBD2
CSVHSGLGMPGELFF
TGCAGCGTTCATTCGGGACTAGGGATGCCCGGGGAGCTGTTTTTT
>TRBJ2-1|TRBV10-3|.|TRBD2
CAISVLPVGREGKNEQFF
TGTGCCATCAGTGTTCTTCCAGTAGGGCGGGAGGGAAAGAATGAGCAGTTCTTC
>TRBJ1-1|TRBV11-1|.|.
CASSSERKTTEAFF
TGTGCCAGCAGCTCGGAGCGGAAAACCACTGAAGCTTTCTTT
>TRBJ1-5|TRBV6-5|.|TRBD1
CASRKTGEVQPQHF
TGTGCCAGCAGGAAGACAGGGGAGGTTCAGCCCCAGCATTTT
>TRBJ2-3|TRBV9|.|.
CASSVLVTDTQYF
TGTGCCAGCAGCGTATTAGTTACAGATACGCAGTATTTT
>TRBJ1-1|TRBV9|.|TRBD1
CASSAPTGSNTEAFF
TGTGCCAGCAGCGCCCCGACAGGGTCTAACACTGAAGCTTTCTTT
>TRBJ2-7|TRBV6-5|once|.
CASTQGYEQYF
TGTGCCAGCACCCAGGGGTATGAGCAGTACTTC
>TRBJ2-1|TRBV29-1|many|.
CSVGVGGNNEQFF
TGCAGCGTTGGGGTGGGCGGGAACAATGAGCAGTTCTTC
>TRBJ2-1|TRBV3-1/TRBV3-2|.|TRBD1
CASSPTTCSGTGDNEQFF
TGTGCCAGCAGCCCCACCACATGTTCCGGGACAGGGGACAATGAGCAGTTCTTC
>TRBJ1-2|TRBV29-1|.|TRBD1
CSVEGDRGDFYGYTF
TGCAGCGTTGAAGGGGACAGAGGCGATTTCTATGGCTACACCTTC
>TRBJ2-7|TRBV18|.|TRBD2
CASSLNGREIYEQYF
TGTGCCAGCTCACTCAACGGGAGGGAGATCTACGAGCAGTACTTC
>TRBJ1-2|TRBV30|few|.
CAWSRGGRGTNYGYTF
TGTGCCTGGAGTCGGGGGGGCAGGGGAACTAACTATGGCTACACCTTC
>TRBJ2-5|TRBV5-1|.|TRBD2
CASSLAASGGQETQYF
TGCGCCAGCAGCTTGGCGGCTAGCGGGGGTCAAGAGACCCAGTACTTC
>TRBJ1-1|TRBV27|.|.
CASSRGGGLPEAFF
TGTGCCAGCAGTCGGGGCGGGGGGTTGCCTGAAGCTTTCTTT
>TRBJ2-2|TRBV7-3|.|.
CASSLTGQNTGELFF
TGTGCCAGCAGCTTAACGGGACAGAACACCGGGGAGCTGTTTTTT
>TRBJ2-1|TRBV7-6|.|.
CASSLGTVGMEDTYNEQFF
TGTGCCAGCAGCTTAGGGACTGTTGGGATGGAGGATACCTACAATGAGCAGTTCTTC
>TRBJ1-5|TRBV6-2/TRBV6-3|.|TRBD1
CASSYSDRDDQPQHF
TGTGCCAGCAGTTACTCGGACAGGGATGATCAGCCCCAGCATTTT
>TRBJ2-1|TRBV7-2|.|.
CASSPHPGQEERNEQFF
TGTGCCAGCAGCCCCCACCCCGGACAAGAAGAACGCAATGAGCAGTTCTTC
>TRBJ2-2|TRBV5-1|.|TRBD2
CASSLALAGRELFF
TGCGCCAGCAGCTTGGCGCTAGCGGGACGGGAGCTGTTTTTT
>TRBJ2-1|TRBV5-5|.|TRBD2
CASSLPPGGYNEQFF
TGTGCCAGCAGCTTGCCCCCGGGAGGGTACAATGAGCAGTTCTTC
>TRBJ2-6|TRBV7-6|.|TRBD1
CASSLGQGPGANVLTF
TGTGCCAGCAGCTTAGGACAGGGGCCTGGGGCCAACGTCCTGACTTTC
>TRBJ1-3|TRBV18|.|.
CASSPSRSSGNTIYF
TGTGCCAGCTCACCAAGTAGGAGCTCTGGAAACACCATATATTTT
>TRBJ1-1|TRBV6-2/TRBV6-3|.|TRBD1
CASSYSIKTFQGANTEAFF
TGTGCCAGCAGTTACTCTATTAAAACCTTCCAGGGGGCGAACACTGAAGCTTTCTTT
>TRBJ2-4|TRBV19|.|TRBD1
CASSIGQGKTKNIQYF
TGTGCCAGTAGTATTGGACAGGGGAAGACCAAAAACATTCAGTACTTC